This TCR beta chain derives from a study of T cells in Graves' hyperthyroidism and ophthalmopathy. Study context: Once the initial diagnosis was made, peripheral blood was obtained before any treatment.

This clonotype was found many times. Its antigen is unknown. General study findings and limits: Most expanded thyroid clonotypes above 0.001 recurred in blood.

Fresh 10 ml peripheral blood yielded PBMCs. Germline V gene lookup returns CDR1 MNHEY and CDR2 SMNVEV (reference sequence). The CDR3 has 16 amino acids. Trimming took 1 base from V and 0 from J, leaving 13 bases between them. The investigators amplified TCR beta CDR3 regions from RNA transcripts. TCR CDR3 regions were first amplified by RT-PCR with HTBI primers. TCRdb redid the calling of the multiplex PCR reads with MiXCR, one entry per CDR3 protein. The sample contains more than 300,000 distinct CDR3 sequences, approximately 15% of which appear only once. Sample: blood. The receptor comes from a woman aged 55-75 years with Graves' hyperthyroidism. V is TRBV27 and J is TRBJ2-7; possibly TRBD2 for D (5 bases). CDR3 bases: TGTGCCAGCAGTTTATTAGGCCGGGCGGGCTCCTACGAGCAGTACTTC. It is translated as CASSLLGRAGSYEQYF.